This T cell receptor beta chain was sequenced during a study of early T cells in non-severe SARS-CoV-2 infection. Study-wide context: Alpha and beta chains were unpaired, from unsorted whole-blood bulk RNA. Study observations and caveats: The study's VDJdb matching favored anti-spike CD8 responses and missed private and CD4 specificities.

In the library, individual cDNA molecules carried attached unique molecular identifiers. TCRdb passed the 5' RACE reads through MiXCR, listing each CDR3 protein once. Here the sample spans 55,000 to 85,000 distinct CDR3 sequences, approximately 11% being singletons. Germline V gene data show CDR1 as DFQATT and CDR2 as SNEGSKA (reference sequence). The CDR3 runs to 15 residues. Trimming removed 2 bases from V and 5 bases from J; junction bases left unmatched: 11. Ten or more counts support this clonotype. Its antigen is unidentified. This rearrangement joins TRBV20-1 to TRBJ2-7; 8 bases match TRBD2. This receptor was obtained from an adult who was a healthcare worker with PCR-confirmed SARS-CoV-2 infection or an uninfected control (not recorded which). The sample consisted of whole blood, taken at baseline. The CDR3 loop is CSARRTGLANNEQYF. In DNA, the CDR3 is TGCAGTGCTAGAAGAACAGGACTAGCTAATAACGAGCAGTACTTC.